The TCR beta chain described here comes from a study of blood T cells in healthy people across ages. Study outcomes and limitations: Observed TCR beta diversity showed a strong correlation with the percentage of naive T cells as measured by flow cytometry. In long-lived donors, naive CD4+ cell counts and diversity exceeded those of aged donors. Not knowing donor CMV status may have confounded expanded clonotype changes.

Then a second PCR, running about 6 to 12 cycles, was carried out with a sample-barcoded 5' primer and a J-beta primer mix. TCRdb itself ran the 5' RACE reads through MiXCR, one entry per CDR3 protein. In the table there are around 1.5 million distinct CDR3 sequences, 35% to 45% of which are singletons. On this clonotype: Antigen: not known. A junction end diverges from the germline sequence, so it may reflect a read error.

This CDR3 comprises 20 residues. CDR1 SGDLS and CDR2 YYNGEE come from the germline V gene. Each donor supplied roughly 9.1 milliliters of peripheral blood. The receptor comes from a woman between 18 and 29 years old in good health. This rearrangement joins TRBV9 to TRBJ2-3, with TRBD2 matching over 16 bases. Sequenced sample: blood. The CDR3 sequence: CAGSVGGLAGGPSSTDTQYF. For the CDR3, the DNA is TGTGCCGGCAGCGTAGGGGGACTAGCGGGAGGGCCGAGCAGCACAGATACGCAGTATTTT.